This TCR beta chain came from a study of blood T cell repertoires in COVID-19. Study-level information: The United States, Italy and Spain were the sources of the acute and convalescent COVID-19 samples.

Authors' data handling: Nucleated cell counts were estimated from reference gene primer amplification. The method was immunoSEQ multiplex PCR; TCRdb's version includes in-frame clones alone and lacks a portion of them. V and J calls and clone size are copied from that table; D and trimming were computed from the DNA. The top ten clones hold approximately 4.1% of a sample with just over 300,000 clones, over 75% of them seen once. This CDR3 comprises 15 residues. Germline V gene data show CDR1 as SNHLY and CDR2 as FYNNEI. The V segment lost 4 bases and the J segment 6 bases; nucleotides outside the gene matches: 10. Participants were placed into cohorts based on the clinical history they reported. Either two negative PCRs, clearance, or symptom resolution qualified Cohort 3 donors as recovered.

The gene calls are TRBV2 and TRBJ2-5, with 8 bases aligning to TRBD1. The specimen was PBMCs or T cells enriched from blood (not recorded which). This clonotype was obtained from a man aged 25 to 45 who had recovered from COVID-19. CDR3 DNA sequence: TGTGCCAGCAGTGGATCCCCCGGGGACAGGAAGACCCAGTACTTC. Translation gives CASSGSPGDRKTQYF.